This entry features one TCR beta chain sequence. Its cognate antigen is unknown. Sequencing used immunoSEQ multiplex PCR; TCRdb keeps in-frame clones, though not all of them. The data hold about 60,000 clones, with 95% observed a single time. The sample belongs to a study of cytomegalovirus exposure and HLA in healthy donors. General study findings and limits: Reports credit the classifier with highly specific, highly sensitive diagnosis of cytomegalovirus status. Cytomegalovirus association was listed for roughly 160 TCR beta chains.

This TCR was sampled from a woman aged 18-29 years in good health and CMV-seropositive. Material: PBMCs.

The CDR3 here is CASRSRDTQPQHF. CDR3 bases: TGTGCCAGCAGGTCCAGGGACACTCAGCCCCAGCATTTT. This chain connects TRBV28 to TRBJ1-5; tentative D call: TRBD1 (6 bases). This CDR3 is 13 amino acids long. Germline CDR1 reads MDHEN; CDR2 reads SYDVKM. Trimming shortened V by 6 bases and J by 6 bases, and 12 bases separated the two germline ends.